These T cell receptor beta chains were read from a single sample in a study of OX40 agonist ivuxolimab in advanced cancers. This table comes from immunoSEQ multiplex PCR, and its TCRdb copy is limited to in-frame clones, with some not included. In the table there are 30,000 to 40,000 clones, roughly 87% of which are singletons. The sequenced sample was CD4+ or CD8+ T cells sorted from blood, obtained in a trial of the OX40 agonist ivuxolimab. All receptors come from an adult with an advanced solid tumor such as melanoma, head and neck, liver or kidney cancer. Both conserved end residues are part of each CDR3. Fields, in order: V gene, CDR3 length, CDR3 protein.

v_call: TRBV9
cdr3_length: 13
cdr3_aa: CASSVGTEDGYTF

v_call: TRBV7-9
cdr3_length: 15
cdr3_aa: CASSLTGTGPYEQYF

v_call: TRBV6-1
cdr3_length: 15
cdr3_aa: CASSEWGSSTDTQYF

v_call: TRBV10-1
cdr3_length: 15
cdr3_aa: CASSGSVDRLSEAFF

v_call: TRBV30
cdr3_length: 14
cdr3_aa: CAWSVLTPNTEAFF

v_call: TRBV4-3
cdr3_length: 16
cdr3_aa: CASSQLTGPGVYEQYF

v_call: TRBV10-3
cdr3_length: 19
cdr3_aa: CAISERGLAGASNTGELFF

v_call: TRBV27
cdr3_length: 13
cdr3_aa: CASRPTGGDGYTF

v_call: TRBV11-3
cdr3_length: 13
cdr3_aa: CASSLAGDYGYTF

v_call: TRBV5-1
cdr3_length: 15
cdr3_aa: CASSTGASSYNEQFF

v_call: TRBV6-5
cdr3_length: 11
cdr3_aa: CASSQGNEQFF

v_call: TRBV18
cdr3_length: 14
cdr3_aa: CASSPLEGNTEAFF

v_call: TRBV6-6
cdr3_length: 14
cdr3_aa: CASRQGQTNEKLFF

v_call: TRBV2
cdr3_length: 13
cdr3_aa: CASSTGGGETQYF

v_call: TRBV27
cdr3_length: 14
cdr3_aa: CASSPNYSNQPQHF

v_call: TRBV21-1
cdr3_length: 17
cdr3_aa: CASSKISNGSGIVEQYF

v_call: TRBV6-5
cdr3_length: 16
cdr3_aa: CASSFSRDRGTETQYF

v_call: TRBV18
cdr3_length: 15
cdr3_aa: CASSQQTGTNYGYTF

v_call: TRBV7-9
cdr3_length: 15
cdr3_aa: CASRPGTSATDTQYF

v_call: TRBV5-1
cdr3_length: 11
cdr3_aa: CASSLEETQYF

v_call: TRBV6-6
cdr3_length: 14
cdr3_aa: CASRVTGPNTEAFF

v_call: TRBV6-6
cdr3_length: 15
cdr3_aa: CASSYTEDSNQPQHF

v_call: TRBV9
cdr3_length: 17
cdr3_aa: CASSRERGDRGRETQYF

v_call: TRBV28
cdr3_length: 13
cdr3_aa: CASSGDRRQRAFF

v_call: TRBV30
cdr3_length: 15
cdr3_aa: CAWSVGGVSNQPQHF

v_call: TRBV19
cdr3_length: 14
cdr3_aa: CASSIPGNFYGYTF

v_call: TRBV28
cdr3_length: 18
cdr3_aa: CASSLGGATATRTGELFF

v_call: TRBV7-2
cdr3_length: 16
cdr3_aa: CASSSGRIANTGELFF

v_call: TRBV19
cdr3_length: 14
cdr3_aa: CASSRPGDGYEQYF

v_call: TRBV9
cdr3_length: 15
cdr3_aa: CASSVGGLTNNEQFF

v_call: TRBV5-1
cdr3_length: 15
cdr3_aa: CASRTSGDSYNEQFF

v_call: TRBV28
cdr3_length: 13
cdr3_aa: CATRPPGQRVQYF

v_call: TRBV25-1
cdr3_length: 16
cdr3_aa: CASSERGGGSYNEQFF

v_call: TRBV7-2
cdr3_length: 15
cdr3_aa: CASSLGRGVNYGYTF

v_call: TRBV6-1
cdr3_length: 13
cdr3_aa: CATRDYQIGEQYF

v_call: TRBV10-3
cdr3_length: 17
cdr3_aa: CAIRTTSGSVNTGELFF

v_call: TRBV5-1
cdr3_length: 13
cdr3_aa: CASSSGSTGELFF

v_call: TRBV5-1
cdr3_length: 13
cdr3_aa: CASSVMQNTEAFF

v_call: TRBV9
cdr3_length: 14
cdr3_aa: CASSPGGRDNEQFF

v_call: TRBV11-3
cdr3_length: 16
cdr3_aa: CASSLGSSGGGHEQFF

v_call: TRBV5-4
cdr3_length: 12
cdr3_aa: CASSSSRDTQYF

v_call: TRBV5-1
cdr3_length: 12
cdr3_aa: CASSLGWETQYF

v_call: TRBV7-6
cdr3_length: 16
cdr3_aa: CASSFGATSGRYEQYF

v_call: TRBV18
cdr3_length: 13
cdr3_aa: CASSMGQNQPQHF

v_call: TRBV28
cdr3_length: 15
cdr3_aa: CASSFLKGADYEQFF

v_call: TRBV11-3
cdr3_length: 17
cdr3_aa: CASSSPVGLAGQETQYF

v_call: TRBV10-3
cdr3_length: 14
cdr3_aa: CAINTGGKGTEAFF

v_call: TRBV5-4
cdr3_length: 15
cdr3_aa: CASSLQQGSSEKLFF

v_call: TRBV5-1
cdr3_length: 12
cdr3_aa: CASSFPQETQYF

v_call: TRBV2
cdr3_length: 14
cdr3_aa: CASSEAANTGELFF

v_call: TRBV30
cdr3_length: 16
cdr3_aa: CAWSRTGTSGANVLTF

v_call: TRBV18
cdr3_length: 16
cdr3_aa: CASSPGTSGRGGEQYF

v_call: TRBV6-5
cdr3_length: 15
cdr3_aa: CASSYSWDRDYEQYF

v_call: TRBV27
cdr3_length: 13
cdr3_aa: CASSFKENTEAFF

v_call: TRBV4-2
cdr3_length: 14
cdr3_aa: CASSPGATQETQYF

v_call: TRBV10-1
cdr3_length: 15
cdr3_aa: CASSESGSDYNEQFF

v_call: TRBV4-2
cdr3_length: 17
cdr3_aa: CASSQDLQRGTNNEQFF

v_call: TRBV4-1
cdr3_length: 16
cdr3_aa: CASRLHRERYSGELFF

v_call: TRBV5-1
cdr3_length: 14
cdr3_aa: CASSDLAGGGEQFF